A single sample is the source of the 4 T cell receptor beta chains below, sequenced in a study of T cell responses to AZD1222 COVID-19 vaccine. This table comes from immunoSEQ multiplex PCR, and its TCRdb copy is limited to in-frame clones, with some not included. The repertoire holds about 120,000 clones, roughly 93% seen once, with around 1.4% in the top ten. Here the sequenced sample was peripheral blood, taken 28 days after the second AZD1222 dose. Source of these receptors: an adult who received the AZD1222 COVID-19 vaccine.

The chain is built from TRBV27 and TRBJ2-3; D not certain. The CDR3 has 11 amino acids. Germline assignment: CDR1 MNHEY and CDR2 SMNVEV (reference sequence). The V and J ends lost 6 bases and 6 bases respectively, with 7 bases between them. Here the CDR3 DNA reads TGTGCCAGCAGGTTAGGGGATACGCAGTATTTT. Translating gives CASRLGDTQYF.

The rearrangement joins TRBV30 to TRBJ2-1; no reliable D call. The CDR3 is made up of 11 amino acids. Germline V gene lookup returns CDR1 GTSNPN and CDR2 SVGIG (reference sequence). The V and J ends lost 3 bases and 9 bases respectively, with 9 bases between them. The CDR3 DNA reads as TGTGCCTGGAGATACGTAGGTGAGCAGTTCTTC. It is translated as CAWRYVGEQFF. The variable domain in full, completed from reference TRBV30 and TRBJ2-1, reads SQTIHQWPATLVQPVGSPLSLECTVEGTSNPNLYWYRQAAGRGLQLLFYSVGIGQISSEVPQNLSASRPQDRQFILSSKKLLLSDSGFYLCAWRYVGEQFFGPGTRLTVL.

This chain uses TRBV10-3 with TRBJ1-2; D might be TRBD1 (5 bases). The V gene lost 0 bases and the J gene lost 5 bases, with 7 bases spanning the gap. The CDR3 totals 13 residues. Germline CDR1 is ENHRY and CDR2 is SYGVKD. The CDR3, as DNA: TGTGCCATCAGTGAGTCGGGGGTTTATGGCTACACCTTC. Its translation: CAISESGVYGYTF.

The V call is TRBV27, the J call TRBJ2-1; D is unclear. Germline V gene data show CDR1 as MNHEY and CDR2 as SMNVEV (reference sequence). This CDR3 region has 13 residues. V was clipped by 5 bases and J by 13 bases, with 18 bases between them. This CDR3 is CASSTTSQPQQFF. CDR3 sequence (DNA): TGTGCCAGCAGTACAACGTCCCAGCCCCAACAGTTCTTC.